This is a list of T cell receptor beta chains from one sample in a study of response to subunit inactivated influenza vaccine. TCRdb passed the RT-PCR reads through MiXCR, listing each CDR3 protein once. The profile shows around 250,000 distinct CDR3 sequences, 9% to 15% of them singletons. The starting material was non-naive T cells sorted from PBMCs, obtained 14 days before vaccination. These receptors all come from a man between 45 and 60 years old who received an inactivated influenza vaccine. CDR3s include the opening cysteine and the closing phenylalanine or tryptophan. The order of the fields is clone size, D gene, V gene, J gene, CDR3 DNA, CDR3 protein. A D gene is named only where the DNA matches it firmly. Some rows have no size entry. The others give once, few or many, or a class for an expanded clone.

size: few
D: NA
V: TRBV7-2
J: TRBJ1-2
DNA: NA
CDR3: CASSVASGTGNTF

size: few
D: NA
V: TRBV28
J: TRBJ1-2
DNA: TGTGCCAGCAGTCAGGGCAGGGGTGGTTATGGCTACACCTTC
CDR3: CASSQGRGGYGYTF

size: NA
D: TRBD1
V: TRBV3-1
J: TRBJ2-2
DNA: TGTGCCAGCAGCCACGCAGGGGGAAGCGGGGAGCTGTTTTTT
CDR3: CASSHAGGSGELFF

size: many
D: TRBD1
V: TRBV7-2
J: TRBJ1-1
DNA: TGTGCCAGCAGCTTAGTCCTGGGACAGGGGCGGGCTTTCTTT
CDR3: CASSLVLGQGRAFF

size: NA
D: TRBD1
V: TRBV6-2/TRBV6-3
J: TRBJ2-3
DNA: TGTGCCAGCAGTTACTCGCCTGGGACAGAATACACAGATACGCAGTATTTT
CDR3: CASSYSPGTEYTDTQYF

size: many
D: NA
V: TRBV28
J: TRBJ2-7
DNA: TGTGCCAGCAGTTTCGCCTCCAGCGGTGTGATCTACGAGCAGTACTTC
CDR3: CASSFASSGVIYEQYF

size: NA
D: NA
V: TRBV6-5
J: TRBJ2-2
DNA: TGTGCCAGCAGTTACCAGGTTGGGAGGGAGCTGTTTTTT
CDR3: CASSYQVGRELFF

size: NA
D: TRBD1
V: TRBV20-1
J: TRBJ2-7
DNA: TGCAGTGCTAGTAGTACGGGACAGTACTACGAGCAGTACTTC
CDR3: CSASSTGQYYEQYF

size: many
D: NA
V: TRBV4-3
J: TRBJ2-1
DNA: TGCGCCAGCAGCCAAGATTTAGATCAGAGGGGTGAGCAGTTCTTC
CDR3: CASSQDLDQRGEQFF

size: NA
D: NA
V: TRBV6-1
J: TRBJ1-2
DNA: TGTGCCAGCAGTGAAGGGCGTCAGTTGTATGGCTACACCTTC
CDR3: CASSEGRQLYGYTF

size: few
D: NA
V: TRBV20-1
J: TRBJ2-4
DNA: TGCAGTGCTCGCCTCTCGGGCATTCAGTACTTC
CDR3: CSARLSGIQYF

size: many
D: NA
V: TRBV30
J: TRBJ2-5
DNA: TGTGCCTGGAGTATCCCCAGGGGAGGGGAGACCCAGTACTTC
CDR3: CAWSIPRGGETQYF

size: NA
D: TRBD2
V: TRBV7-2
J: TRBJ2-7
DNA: TGTGCCAGCAGCTTAGGGGCGGGACTAGCGGACCCCTACGAGCAGTACTTC
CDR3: CASSLGAGLADPYEQYF

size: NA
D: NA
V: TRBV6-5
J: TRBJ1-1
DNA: TGTGCCAGCAGTTCGGGCCGGCCACAGAACACTGAAGCTTTCTTT
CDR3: CASSSGRPQNTEAFF

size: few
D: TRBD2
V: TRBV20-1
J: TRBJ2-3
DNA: TGCAGTGCTCTCAGATCTAGCGGAAGAACAGATACGCAGTATTTT
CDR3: CSALRSSGRTDTQYF

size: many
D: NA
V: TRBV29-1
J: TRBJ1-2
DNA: TGCAGCGTTGTGAGGGGTGGCTATGGCTACACCTTC
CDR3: CSVVRGGYGYTF

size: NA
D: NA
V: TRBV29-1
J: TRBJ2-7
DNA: TGCAGCGTTGAAACTGTAGAAGGACAGTCCTCCTACGAGCAGTACTTC
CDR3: CSVETVEGQSSYEQYF

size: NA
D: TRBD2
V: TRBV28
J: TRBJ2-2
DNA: TGTGCCAGCAGCCGACTAGCGGGGAACACCGGGGAGCTGTTTTTT
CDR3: CASSRLAGNTGELFF

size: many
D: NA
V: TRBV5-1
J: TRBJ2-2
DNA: TGCGCCAGCAGCTTGGCCGAGACCGGGGAGCTGTTTTTT
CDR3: CASSLAETGELFF

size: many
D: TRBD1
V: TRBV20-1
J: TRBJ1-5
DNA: TGCAGTGCTAGGAAAACAGGGGAAGGACTCCAGCATTTT
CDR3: CSARKTGEGLQHF

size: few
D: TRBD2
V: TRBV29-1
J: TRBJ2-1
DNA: TGCAGCCATTCTCCCAGTCTAGCGGGGAGGCTTAACAATGAGCAGTTCTTC
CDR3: CSHSPSLAGRLNNEQFF

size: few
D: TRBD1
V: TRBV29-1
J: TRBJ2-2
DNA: TGCAGCGTTGACGCCGGGACAGGGGGCAGCACCGGGGAGCTGTTTTTT
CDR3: CSVDAGTGGSTGELFF

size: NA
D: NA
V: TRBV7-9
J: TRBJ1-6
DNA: TGTGCCAGCAGCTTAGAGTTAGAGTTCTCACCCCTCCACTTT
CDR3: CASSLELEFSPLHF

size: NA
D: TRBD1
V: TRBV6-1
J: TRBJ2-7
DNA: TGTGCCAGCAGTGAAGGGACAGGATTCTACGAGCAGTACTTC
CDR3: CASSEGTGFYEQYF

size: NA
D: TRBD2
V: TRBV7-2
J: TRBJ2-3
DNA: TGTGCCAGCAGCTTAGCGGCGGGAGTCAGCGTAGATACGCAGTATTTT
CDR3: CASSLAAGVSVDTQYF

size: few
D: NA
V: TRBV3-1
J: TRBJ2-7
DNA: TGTGCCAGCAGCCTCGGGACCACCTCCTACGAGCAGTACTTC
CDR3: CASSLGTTSYEQYF

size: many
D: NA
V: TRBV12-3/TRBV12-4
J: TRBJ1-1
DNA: TGTGCCAGCAGTCAGGGAACCCTGAACACTGAAGCTTTCTTT
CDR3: CASSQGTLNTEAFF